The source of this TCR beta chain is a study of T-cell reconstitution after alpha-beta-depleted transplantation in children. Study conclusions and caveats: Some patients owed their high day-60 TCRbeta diversity to surviving recipient T cells and thymic progenitors. It was reported that alpha-beta T cells came from several hundred expanded graft clones (about two months after transplant). Newly generated T cells supplied most T-cell counts and diversity one year post-transplant.

Comments on this clonotype: Its target is unknown.

V dropped 4 bases and J dropped 6 bases, with 7 bases sitting between them. There are 12 residues in the CDR3. Germline V gene lookup returns CDR1 SGHDT and CDR2 YYEEEE. Preparation of the TCRbeta library involved a method that used unique molecular identifiers. TCRdb called the PCR reads again in MiXCR, with one record for every CDR3 protein. The table has hundreds of thousands of distinct CDR3 sequences, 10% to 15% seen once. This receptor was obtained from a girl aged 2-15 years with congenital amegakaryocytic thrombocytopenia, due to receive a stem cell transplant. The sequencing here drew on PBMCs, taken before TCRalphabeta/CD19-depleted stem cell transplant. The chain is built from TRBV5-6 and TRBJ2-2; D is ambiguous. The CDR3 bases are TGTGCCAGCAGCGACGGGCCCGGGGAGCTGTTTTTT. Translation gives CASSDGPGELFF.